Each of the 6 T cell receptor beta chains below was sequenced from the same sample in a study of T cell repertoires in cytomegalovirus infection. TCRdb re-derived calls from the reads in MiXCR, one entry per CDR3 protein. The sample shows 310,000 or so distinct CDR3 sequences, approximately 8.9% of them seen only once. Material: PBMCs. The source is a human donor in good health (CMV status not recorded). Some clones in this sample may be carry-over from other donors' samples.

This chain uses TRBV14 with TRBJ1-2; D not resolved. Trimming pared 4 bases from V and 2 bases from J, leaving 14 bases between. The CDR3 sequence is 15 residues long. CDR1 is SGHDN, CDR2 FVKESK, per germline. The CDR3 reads CASSPNPGPNYGYTF. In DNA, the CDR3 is TGTGCCAGCAGCCCTAACCCCGGGCCCAACTATGGCTACACCTTC.

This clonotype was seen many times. The DNA for the CDR3 is TGTGCCAGCAGTTACTCAACTTATTCGGGACAGGGGGGCTCTGGAAACACCATATATTTT. It yields the protein CASSYSTYSGQGGSGNTIYF. The chain recombines TRBV6-6 with TRBJ1-3; 11 bases match TRBD1. The J segment lost 0 bases and the V segment lost 0 bases, leaving 10 bases of the junction unmatched. This CDR3 contains 20 residues. Germline loops: CDR1 MNHNY, CDR2 SVGAGI (reference sequence).

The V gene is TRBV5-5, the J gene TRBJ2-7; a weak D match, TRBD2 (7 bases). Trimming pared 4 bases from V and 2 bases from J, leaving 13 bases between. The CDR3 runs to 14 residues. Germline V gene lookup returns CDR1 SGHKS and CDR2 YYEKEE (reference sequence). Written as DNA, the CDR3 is TGTGCCAGCAGCGGGGGGGGGGCGGCCTACGAGCAGTACTTC. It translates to CASSGGGAAYEQYF. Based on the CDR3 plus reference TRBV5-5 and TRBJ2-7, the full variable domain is DAGVTQSPTHLIKTRGQQVTLRCSPISGHKSVSWYQQVLGQGPQFIFQYYEKEERGRGNFPDRFSARQFPNYSSELNVNALLLGDSALYLCASSGGGAAYEQYFGPGTRLTVT.

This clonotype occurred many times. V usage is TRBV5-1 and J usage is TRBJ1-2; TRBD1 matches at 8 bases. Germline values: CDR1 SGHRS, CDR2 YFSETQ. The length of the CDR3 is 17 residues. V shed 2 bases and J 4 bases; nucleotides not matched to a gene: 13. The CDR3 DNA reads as TGCGCCAGCAGCTTAGGGACAGGAAATACTGGGGGCTATGGCTACACCTTC. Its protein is CASSLGTGNTGGYGYTF.

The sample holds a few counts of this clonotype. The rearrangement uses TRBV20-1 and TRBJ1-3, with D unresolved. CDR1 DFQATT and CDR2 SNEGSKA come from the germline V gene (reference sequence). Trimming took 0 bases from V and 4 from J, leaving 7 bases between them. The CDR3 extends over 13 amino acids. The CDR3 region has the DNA TGCAGTGCTAGAGATATGGCGGGAAACACCATATATTTT. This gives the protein CSARDMAGNTIYF.

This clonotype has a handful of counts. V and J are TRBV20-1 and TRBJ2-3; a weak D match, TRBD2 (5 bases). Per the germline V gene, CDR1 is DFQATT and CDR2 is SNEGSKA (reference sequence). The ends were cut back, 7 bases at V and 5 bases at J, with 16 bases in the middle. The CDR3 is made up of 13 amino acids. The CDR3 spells CSESEGRRDTQYF. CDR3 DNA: TGCAGTGAGAGCGAGGGTCGACGAGATACGCAGTATTTT.